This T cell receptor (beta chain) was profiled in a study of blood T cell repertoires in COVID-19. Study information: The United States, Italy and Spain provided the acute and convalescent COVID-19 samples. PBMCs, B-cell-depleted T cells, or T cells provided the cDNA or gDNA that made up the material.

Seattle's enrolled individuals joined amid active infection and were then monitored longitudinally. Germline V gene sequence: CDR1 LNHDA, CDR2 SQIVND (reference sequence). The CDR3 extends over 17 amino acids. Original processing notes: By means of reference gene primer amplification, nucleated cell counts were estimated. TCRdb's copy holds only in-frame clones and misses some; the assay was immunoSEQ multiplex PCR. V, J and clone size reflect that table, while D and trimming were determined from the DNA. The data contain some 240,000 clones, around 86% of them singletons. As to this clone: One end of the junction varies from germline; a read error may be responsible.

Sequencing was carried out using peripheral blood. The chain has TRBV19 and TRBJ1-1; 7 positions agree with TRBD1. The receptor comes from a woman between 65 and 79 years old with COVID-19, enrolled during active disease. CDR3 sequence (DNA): TGTGCCAGTAGTGTGCTTAAGGGACAGATGCCGAACGCTGAAGCTTTCTTT. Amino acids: CASSVLKGQMPNAEAFF.